The 27 T cell receptor beta chains below were found in one sample sequenced in a study of T cell responses to AZD1222 COVID-19 vaccine. Data came from immunoSEQ multiplex PCR; TCRdb stores just in-frame clones and leaves some out. The profile covers roughly 120,000 clones, with 88% appearing a single time and about 17% taken by the ten largest. Sequenced here: peripheral blood, sampled on day 0 of MenACWY control vaccination. These receptors came from an adult in good health.

The chain joins TRBV28 to TRBJ1-2, with 7 bases that match TRBD1. Germline V gene sequence: CDR1 MDHEN, CDR2 SYDVKM. V was pared by 4 bases and J by 4 bases, with 0 bases of the junction left unmatched. This CDR3 spans 12 amino acids. For the CDR3, the DNA is TGTGCCAGCAGTTGGGACAGCTATGGCTACACCTTC. This gives the protein CASSWDSYGYTF.

V is TRBV28 and J is TRBJ1-5; 7 nucleotides align to TRBD1. Trimming took 5 bases from V and 7 from J; bases not matched to a gene: 8. This CDR3 contains 14 residues. Germline CDR1 is MDHEN and CDR2 is SYDVKM. CDR3 bases: TGTGCCAGCAGTCCCAACAGGGGTCGACAGCCCCAGCATTTT. Translated: CASSPNRGRQPQHF. The full variable domain, with the rest looked up from reference TRBV28 and TRBJ1-5, is DVKVTQSSRYLVKRTGEKVFLECVQDMDHENMFWYRQDPGLGLRLIYFSYDVKMKEKGDIPEGYSVSREKKERFSLILESASTNQTSMYLCASSPNRGRQPQHFGDGTRLSIL.

The J gene is TRBJ1-1, the V gene TRBV25-1; possible D gene TRBD1, 6 bases. The CDR3 extends over 17 amino acids. In germline, CDR1 is MGHDK, CDR2 SYGVNS. V lost 7 bases and J lost 7, with 28 bases in between. The CDR3 reads CASTKKEDRRSGCEAFF. As DNA, the CDR3 is TGTGCCAGCACCAAGAAAGAAGACAGGAGGAGTGGGTGTGAAGCTTTCTTT.

The V call is TRBV19, the J call TRBJ1-4; tentative D call: TRBD1 (6 bases). Germline CDR1 reads LNHDA; CDR2 reads SQIVND (reference sequence). The CDR3 has 13 amino acids. V lost 5 bases and J 4 bases, leaving 8 bases between the germline ends. CDR3: CASSWTDNEKLFF. The DNA of the CDR3 is TGTGCCAGTAGTTGGACAGATAATGAAAAACTGTTTTTT. Combining the CDR3 with reference TRBV19 and TRBJ1-4 gives the whole variable domain DGGITQSPKYLFRKEGQNVTLSCEQNLNHDAMYWYRQDPGQGLRLIYYSQIVNDFQKGDIAEGYSVSREKKESFPLTVTSAQKNPTAFYLCASSWTDNEKLFFGSGTQLSVL.

This clone was detected only a few times. The chain is built from TRBV15 and TRBJ2-2, with D uncertain. This CDR3 region has 13 residues. Germline CDR1 is LNHNV and CDR2 is YYDKDF (reference sequence). Between the trimmed V and J ends, which lost 0 bases and 5 bases, there was a span of 4 bases. This CDR3 reads CATSRDETGELFF. Here the CDR3 DNA reads TGTGCCACCAGCAGAGATGAAACCGGGGAGCTGTTTTTT.

The chain links TRBV19 to TRBJ2-3; TRBD2 aligns across 10 bases. The germline gives CDR1 LNHDA, CDR2 SQIVND (reference sequence). Trimming removed 6 bases from V and 0 bases from J; junction bases left unmatched: 0. The CDR3 consists of 14 residues. The CDR3 DNA sequence: TGTGCCAGTAGGACTAGCGGGAGCACAGATACGCAGTATTTT. Protein: CASRTSGSTDTQYF.

This chain connects TRBV23-1 to TRBJ2-7; D gene unclear. TRBV23-1 is placed among ORFs of uncertain function. The CDR3 consists of 14 residues. The V and J ends lost 3 bases and 0 bases respectively, with 9 bases between them. The CDR3 sequence is CASSHYTPSYEQYF. DNA for the CDR3: TGCGCCAGCAGTCACTATACACCCTCCTACGAGCAGTACTTC.

This clone was seen a single time. The gene calls are TRBV9 and TRBJ2-7; TRBD1 aligns across 10 bases. The CDR3 consists of 14 residues. The trim removed 4 bases at V and 4 bases at J, leaving 5 bases unmatched. The germline gives CDR1 SGDLS, CDR2 YYNGEE. The CDR3: CASSTGTGAYEQYF. CDR3 bases: TGTGCCAGCAGCACCGGGACAGGGGCGTACGAGCAGTACTTC. Together with reference TRBV9 and TRBJ2-7, the CDR3 gives the full variable domain: DSGVTQTPKHLITATGQRVTLRCSPRSGDLSVYWYQQSLDQGLQFLIQYYNGEERAKGNILERFSAQQFPDLHSELNLSSLELGDSALYFCASSTGTGAYEQYFGPGTRLTVT.

This rearrangement joins TRBV7-9 to TRBJ2-7; 8 bases agree with TRBD1. CDR3 length: 15 amino acids. J gave up 2 bases and V 5 bases, and 8 bases lay outside the gene matches. The germline CDR1 and CDR2 sequences are SEHNR and FQNEAQ (reference sequence). CDR3 sequence (DNA): TGTGCCAGCAGCACCTGGACAGGGCTGACCTACGAGCAGTACTTC. This encodes CASSTWTGLTYEQYF.

The rearrangement joins TRBV3-1 (or the pseudogene TRBV3-2) to TRBJ2-2; possibly TRBD2 for D (6 bases). The CDR3 spans 17 residues. Trimming stripped 0 bases from V and 4 bases from J, with 15 bases between. Per the germline V gene, CDR1 is LGHDT and CDR2 is YNNKEL (reference sequence). CDR3 DNA sequence: TGTGCCAGCAGCCAAGAATTCTGGGGCGGGGCCACCGGGGAGCTGTTTTTT. Translated, it gives CASSQEFWGGATGELFF.

This chain joins TRBV28 and TRBJ1-1; D unclear. Trimming stripped 4 bases from V and 2 bases from J, with 14 bases between. The CDR3 length is 15 residues. Looked up from germline, CDR1 is MDHEN and CDR2 is SYDVKM. The CDR3 sequence: CASSWFGQPNTEAFF. DNA for the CDR3: TGTGCCAGCAGTTGGTTTGGCCAGCCCAACACTGAAGCTTTCTTT.

This clone was found once. The chain recombines TRBV5-6 with TRBJ2-7; D unresolved. Germline V gene sequence: CDR1 SGHDT, CDR2 YYEEEE. The CDR3 contains 16 residues. V lost 0 bases, J lost 2 bases, and 15 bases lay in between. Here the CDR3 DNA reads TGTGCCAGCAGCTTGGATCCTACCCGGCGGACCTACGAGCAGTACTTC. This translates into CASSLDPTRRTYEQYF. Full variable domain (rest looked up from reference TRBV5-6 and TRBJ2-7): DAGVTQSPTHLIKTRGQQVTLRCSPKSGHDTVSWYQQALGQGPQFIFQYYEEEERQRGNFPDRFSGHQFPNYSSELNVNALLLGDSALYLCASSLDPTRRTYEQYFGPGTRLTVT.

The table lists this clone with a few counts. This sequence joins TRBV28 and TRBJ2-3, with a tentative D call TRBD1 (5 bases). Germline loops: CDR1 MDHEN, CDR2 SYDVKM. The CDR3 has 19 residues. The V and J ends lost 5 bases and 0 bases respectively, with 24 bases between them. For the CDR3, the DNA is TGTGCCAGCAGTCCCGCTTCCCTTTGGACACCTTCTAGCACAGATACGCAGTATTTT. Residues: CASSPASLWTPSSTDTQYF.

This clone was detected only a few times. The chain is built from TRBV14 and TRBJ2-7, with 9 bases matching TRBD1. The V segment lost 4 bases and the J segment 2 bases; nucleotides outside the gene matches: 3. The CDR3 is made up of 14 amino acids. CDR1 is SGHDN, CDR2 FVKESK, per germline. Here the CDR3 reads CASSRGQGTYEQYF. In DNA form, the CDR3 reads TGTGCCAGCAGCCGCGGACAGGGGACCTACGAGCAGTACTTC.

This clone appeared a single time. This sequence joins TRBV18 and TRBJ2-1, with D perhaps TRBD2 (5 bases). Trimming removed 1 base from V and 3 bases from J, with 7 bases in between. The CDR3 covers 14 residues. Per germline, CDR1 KGHSH and CDR2 LQKENI. CDR3 residues: CASSPLASYNEQFF. The CDR3 DNA reads as TGTGCCAGCTCACCACTAGCGAGCTACAATGAGCAGTTCTTC.

The chain employs TRBV5-5 and TRBJ1-1; D perhaps matches TRBD1 (5 bases). Germline-derived CDR1 and CDR2 are SGHKS and YYEKEE (reference sequence). Trimming took 4 bases from V and 5 from J, leaving 9 bases between them. The CDR3 is made up of 12 amino acids. The CDR3 nucleotides are TGTGCCAGCAGCATCGGGGGGACTGAAGCTTTCTTT. Protein sequence: CASSIGGTEAFF.

The V gene is TRBV29-1, the J gene TRBJ2-3; TRBD2 is a possible D gene (6 bases). V shed 7 bases and J shed 2 bases, with 10 bases lying between them. Germline-derived CDR1 and CDR2 are SQVTM and ANQGSEA. The CDR3 has 12 amino acids. The CDR3 DNA follows: TGCAGCGGGGGACTTCTCACAGATACGCAGTATTTT. The encoded protein is CSGGLLTDTQYF.

The chain recombines TRBV7-6 with TRBJ2-7, with 8 bases that match TRBD1. CDR3 size: 15 residues. J was trimmed by 2 bases and V by 3 bases; bases with no gene match: 6. From germline, CDR1 is SGHVS and CDR2 FNYEAQ. CDR3 DNA: TGTGCCAGCAGCTTCGGGACAGGCCTCACCTACGAGCAGTACTTC. Translation: CASSFGTGLTYEQYF.

This chain uses TRBV24-1 with TRBJ2-7; TRBD1 agrees at 9 bases. This CDR3 comprises 15 residues. CDR1 is KGHDR, CDR2 SFDVKD, per germline. V shed 8 bases, J shed 4 bases, and the junction held 11 bases outside the gene matches. CDR3 in amino acids: CATTSGTGLRYEQYF. The CDR3 bases are TGTGCCACCACGTCCGGGACAGGGCTAAGATACGAGCAGTACTTC.

The rearrangement links TRBV20-1 to TRBJ2-3, with D maybe TRBD2 (6 bases). The CDR3 runs to 14 residues. V lost 3 bases, J lost 0 bases, and 10 bases lay in between. CDR1 is DFQATT and CDR2 is SNEGSKA in the germline V gene (reference sequence). The CDR3, as DNA: TGCAGTGCTAGTAAACGGGAGAGCACAGATACGCAGTATTTT. It specifies CSASKRESTDTQYF.

This chain connects TRBV27 to TRBJ2-1; D is possibly TRBD2 (6 bases). The CDR3 is made up of 14 amino acids. The V gene's germline CDR1 is MNHEY and CDR2 SMNVEV (reference sequence). The V and J ends lost 0 bases and 8 bases respectively, with 11 bases between them. CDR3 sequence: CASSLSSGSHEQFF. The CDR3 DNA reads as TGTGCCAGCAGTTTATCTTCCGGGAGTCATGAGCAGTTCTTC.

This clone has more than one count but fewer than ten. The chain couples TRBV21-1 to TRBJ1-1; TRBD1, as called in the table, went unchecked against the DNA. TRBV21-1 is a pseudogene. The CDR3 is 15 amino acids. The CDR3 loop is CASSFKRQRNTEAFF. CDR3 nucleotide sequence: TGTGCCAGCAGCTTCAAGAGACAGAGGAACACTGAAGCTTTCTTT.

This rearrangement joins TRBV6-6 to TRBJ2-4; 8 bases match TRBD1. Trimming cost V 5 bases and J 2 bases; bases outside gene matches: 5. This CDR3 contains 15 residues. Germline lookup yields CDR1 MNHNY and CDR2 SVGAGI (reference sequence). The CDR3 DNA reads TGTGCCAGCAGTCGGACAGGGTTATCCAAAAACATTCAGTACTTC. Amino acid sequence: CASSRTGLSKNIQYF.

The chain is built from TRBV11-1 and TRBJ2-5; D gene unclear. Germline assignment: CDR1 SGHAT and CDR2 FQDESV (reference sequence). The V gene lost 5 bases and the J gene lost 2 bases, with 9 bases spanning the gap. This CDR3 contains 13 residues. CDR3: CASSPWVQETQYF. DNA of the CDR3: TGTGCCAGCAGCCCCTGGGTTCAAGAGACCCAGTACTTC.

V usage is TRBV3-1 (or the pseudogene TRBV3-2) and J usage is TRBJ1-1; perhaps TRBD1 as D (5 bases). Germline lookup yields CDR1 LGHDT and CDR2 YNNKEL (reference sequence). V was trimmed by 3 bases and J by 0 bases, leaving 11 bases between them. The CDR3 has 15 amino acids. CDR3 sequence reads: CASSHSWGLNTEAFF. The CDR3 nucleotides read TGTGCCAGCAGCCATTCCTGGGGCCTGAACACTGAAGCTTTCTTT.

This chain links TRBV4-2 with TRBJ1-3; D is unclear. There are 13 residues in the CDR3. Trimming cost V 11 bases and J 4 bases, with 15 bases left between them. From germline, CDR1 is LGHNA and CDR2 YNFKEQ. The chain's CDR3 is CASTRRQGNTIYF. The CDR3 DNA sequence: TGTGCCTCAACCCGGCGGCAAGGAAACACCATATATTTT.

This clone was counted once. This chain's CDR3 is CASSPGISGNTIYF. DNA of the CDR3: TGTGCCAGCTCACCGGGGATCTCTGGAAACACCATATATTTT. The chain recombines TRBV18 with TRBJ1-3; no clear D gene. Germline V gene lookup returns CDR1 KGHSH and CDR2 LQKENI. The CDR3 spans 14 residues. V was clipped by 3 bases and J by 0 bases, with 6 bases between them.